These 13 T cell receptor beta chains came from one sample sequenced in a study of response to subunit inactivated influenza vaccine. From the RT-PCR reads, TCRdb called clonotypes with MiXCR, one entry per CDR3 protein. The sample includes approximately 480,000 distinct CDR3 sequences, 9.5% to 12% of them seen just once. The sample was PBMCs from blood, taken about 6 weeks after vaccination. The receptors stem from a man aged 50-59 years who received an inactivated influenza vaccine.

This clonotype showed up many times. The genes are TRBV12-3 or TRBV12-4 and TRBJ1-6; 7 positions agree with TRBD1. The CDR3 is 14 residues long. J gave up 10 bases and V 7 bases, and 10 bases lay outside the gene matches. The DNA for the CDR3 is TGTGCCAGCACCCCCCAGGACAGGCACTCACCCCTCCACTTT. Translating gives CASTPQDRHSPLHF.

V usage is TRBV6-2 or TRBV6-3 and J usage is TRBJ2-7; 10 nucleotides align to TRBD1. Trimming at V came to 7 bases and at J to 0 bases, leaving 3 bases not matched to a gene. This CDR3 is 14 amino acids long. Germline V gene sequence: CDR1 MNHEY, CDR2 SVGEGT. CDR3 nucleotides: TGTGCCAGCAACGACAGGGGGCCCTCCTACGAGCAGTACTTC. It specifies CASNDRGPSYEQYF.

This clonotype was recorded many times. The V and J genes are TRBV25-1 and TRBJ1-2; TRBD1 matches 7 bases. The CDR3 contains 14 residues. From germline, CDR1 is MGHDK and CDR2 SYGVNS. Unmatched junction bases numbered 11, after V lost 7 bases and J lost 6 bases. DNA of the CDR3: TGTGCCAGCACGGCCTCCGGGACAGCTGATGGCTACACCTTC. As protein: CASTASGTADGYTF.

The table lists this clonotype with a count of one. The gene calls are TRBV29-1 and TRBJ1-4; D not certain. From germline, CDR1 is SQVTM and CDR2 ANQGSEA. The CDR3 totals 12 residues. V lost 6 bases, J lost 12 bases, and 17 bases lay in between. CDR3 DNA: TGCAGCGTCGACGAAAGTTCACGGCAACTGTTTTTT. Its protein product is CSVDESSRQLFF. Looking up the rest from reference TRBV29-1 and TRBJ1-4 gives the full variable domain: SAVISQKPSRDICQRGTSLTIQCQVDSQVTMMFWYRQQPGQSLTLIATANQGSEATYESGFVIDKFPISRPNLTFSTLTVSNMSPEDSSIYLCSVDESSRQLFFGSGTQLSVL.

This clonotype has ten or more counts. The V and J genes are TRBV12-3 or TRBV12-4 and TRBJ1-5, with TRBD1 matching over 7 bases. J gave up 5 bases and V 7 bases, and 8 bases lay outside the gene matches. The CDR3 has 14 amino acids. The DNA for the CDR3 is TGTGCCAGCAAGGATTCAGGGGGTCATCAGCCCCAGCATTTT. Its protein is CASKDSGGHQPQHF.

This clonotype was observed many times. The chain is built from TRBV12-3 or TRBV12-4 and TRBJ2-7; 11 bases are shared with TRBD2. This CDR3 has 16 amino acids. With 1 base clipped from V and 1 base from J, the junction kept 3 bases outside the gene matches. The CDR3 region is CASSLDLAGGSYEQYF. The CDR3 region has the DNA TGTGCCAGCAGTTTAGATCTAGCGGGGGGTTCCTACGAGCAGTACTTC.

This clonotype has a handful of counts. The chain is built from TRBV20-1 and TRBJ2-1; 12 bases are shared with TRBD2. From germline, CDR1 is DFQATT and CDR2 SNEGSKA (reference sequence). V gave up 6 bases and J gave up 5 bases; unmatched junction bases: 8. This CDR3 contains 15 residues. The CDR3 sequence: CSARLAGGNNNEQFF. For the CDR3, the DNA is TGCAGTGCCCGGCTAGCGGGGGGGAATAACAATGAGCAGTTCTTC.

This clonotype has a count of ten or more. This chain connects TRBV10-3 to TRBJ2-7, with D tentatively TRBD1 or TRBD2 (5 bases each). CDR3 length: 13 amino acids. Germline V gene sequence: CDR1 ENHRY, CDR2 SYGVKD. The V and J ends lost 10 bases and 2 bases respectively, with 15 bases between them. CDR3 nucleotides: TGTGCCACCCGGGGACCAACCACCTACGAGCAGTACTTC. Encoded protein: CATRGPTTYEQYF.

CDR3 in amino acids: CASSLGAAGNEKLFF. The CDR3 DNA reads as TGCGCCAGCAGCTTGGGGGCGGCGGGAAATGAAAAACTGTTTTTT. This rearrangement joins TRBV5-1 to TRBJ1-4; D gene unclear. The CDR3 is 15 amino acids. Germline CDR1 is SGHRS and CDR2 is YFSETQ. Between the trimmed V and J ends, which lost 0 bases and 5 bases, there was a span of 11 bases.

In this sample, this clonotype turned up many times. Here the CDR3 reads CASSFTGQGTYNEQFF. The CDR3 nucleotides are TGTGCCAGCAGTTTCACGGGACAGGGGACCTACAATGAGCAGTTCTTC. This chain connects TRBV28 to TRBJ2-1; 10 bases are shared with TRBD1. V lost 3 bases and J lost 2; bases outside the gene matches: 4. This CDR3 is 16 amino acids long. CDR1 MDHEN and CDR2 SYDVKM come from the germline V gene.

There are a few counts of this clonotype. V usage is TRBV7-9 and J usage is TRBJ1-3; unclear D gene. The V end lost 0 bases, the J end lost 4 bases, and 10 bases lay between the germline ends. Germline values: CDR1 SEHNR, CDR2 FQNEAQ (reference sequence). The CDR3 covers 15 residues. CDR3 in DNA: TGTGCCAGCAGCTTAGCGTCAGGAAGCGGAAACACCATATATTTT. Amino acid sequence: CASSLASGSGNTIYF.

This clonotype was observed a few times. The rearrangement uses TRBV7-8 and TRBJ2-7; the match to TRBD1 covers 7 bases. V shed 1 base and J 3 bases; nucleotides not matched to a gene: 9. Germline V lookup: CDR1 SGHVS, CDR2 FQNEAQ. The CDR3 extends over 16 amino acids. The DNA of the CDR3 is TGTGCCAGCAGCTTAGACCAGACAGGGCGCCTCTACGAGCAGTACTTC. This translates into CASSLDQTGRLYEQYF.

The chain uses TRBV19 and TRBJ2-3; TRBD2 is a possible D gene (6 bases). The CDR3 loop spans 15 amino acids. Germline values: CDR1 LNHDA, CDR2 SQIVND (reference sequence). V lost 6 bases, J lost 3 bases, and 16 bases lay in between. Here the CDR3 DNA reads TGTGCCAGTAGAGGGGACTTTCCCCAAACAGATACGCAGTATTTT. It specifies CASRGDFPQTDTQYF.